This paragraph reports one TCR beta chain. These data are taken from a study of blood T cell repertoires in COVID-19. Using immunoSEQ multiplex PCR, the repertoire was profiled, and TCRdb retains in-frame clones only, with some absent. The profile shows 100,000 to 120,000 clones, roughly 84% of them singletons. The CDR3 runs 18 residues. The V end lost 3 bases, the J end lost 0 bases, and 18 bases lay between the germline ends. V is TRBV23-1 and J is TRBJ1-3; no clear D. TRBV23-1 is marked as an open reading frame, function uncertain. This TCR came from a woman aged 40 to 50 with acute or convalescent COVID-19. Sequences were obtained from peripheral blood. The CDR3 DNA follows: TGCGCCAGCAGTCATCCACTGGGGAGGCCCACCTCTGGAAACACCATATATTTT. It is translated as CASSHPLGRPTSGNTIYF.